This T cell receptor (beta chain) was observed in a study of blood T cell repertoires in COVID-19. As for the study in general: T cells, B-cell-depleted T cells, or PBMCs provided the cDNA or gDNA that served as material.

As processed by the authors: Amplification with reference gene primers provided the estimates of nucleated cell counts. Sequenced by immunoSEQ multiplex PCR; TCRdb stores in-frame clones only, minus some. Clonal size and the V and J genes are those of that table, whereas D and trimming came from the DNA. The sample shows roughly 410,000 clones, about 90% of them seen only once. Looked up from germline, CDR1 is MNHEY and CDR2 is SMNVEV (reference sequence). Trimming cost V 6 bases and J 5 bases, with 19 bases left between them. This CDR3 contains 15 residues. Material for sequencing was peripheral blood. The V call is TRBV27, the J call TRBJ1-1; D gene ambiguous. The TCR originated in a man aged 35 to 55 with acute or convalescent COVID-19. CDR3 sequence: CASRLLGGGITEAFF. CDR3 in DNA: TGTGCCAGCAGACTTCTGGGAGGAGGGATAACTGAAGCTTTCTTT.